This TCR beta chain derives from a study of T cells in localized non-small cell lung cancer. Overall study results and limits: Compared with tumor, uninvolved adjacent lung displayed greater T cell clonality, ranking highest overall.

Details on this clone: Its antigen is undetermined.

The data were produced by immunoSEQ multiplex PCR, yet TCRdb's version contains in-frame clones alone and is incomplete. The data hold roughly 1,200 clones, with roughly a third observed a single time. Germline V gene sequence: CDR1 LNHDA, CDR2 SQIVND (reference sequence). This CDR3 region has 14 residues. Unmatched junction bases numbered 9, after V lost 5 bases and J lost 8 bases. This chain uses TRBV19 with TRBJ1-2, with TRBD1 identical over 9 bases. The sequencing used normal lung tissue next to the tumor, collected before any cancer treatment. This receptor was taken from a female donor aged 60 or older with stage II lung adenocarcinoma. In DNA, the CDR3 is TGTGCCAGTAGTCGGGACAGGGTCATCGAAGGCTACACCTTC. This translates into CASSRDRVIEGYTF.